A single TCR beta chain is shown here with its context. Its specificity is unknown. This sample was taken from a study of cytomegalovirus exposure and HLA in healthy donors. The PCR made use of 60 Vbeta and 13 Jbeta primers. Sequencing used immunoSEQ multiplex PCR; TCRdb keeps in-frame clones, though not all of them. Among more than 110,000 clones listed, 73% were seen once. Those who donated were healthy bone marrow donors. Study findings and constraints: It has been reported that TCR beta sequences accurately predicted the HLA-A and HLA-B alleles of most subjects.

Trimming removed 5 bases from V and 8 bases from J; junction bases left unmatched: 16. The CDR3 extends over 16 amino acids. The germline V gene encodes CDR1 MDHEN and CDR2 SYDVKM. The sequence was obtained from a woman in her 40s in good health and CMV-seronegative. Sample: PBMCs. V usage is TRBV28 and J usage is TRBJ1-2; 8 bases are shared with TRBD1. Here the CDR3 reads CASSLLTGGLNGGYTF. In DNA, the CDR3 is TGTGCCAGCAGTCTATTAACAGGGGGACTGAACGGAGGCTACACCTTC.